This TCR beta chain was identified in a study of a mutant IDH1 vaccine in newly diagnosed glioma (dated by TCRdb to the early 2020s). A note on the overall study: In the chemotherapy-containing groups, vaccination started alongside temozolomide cycles, whereas in patients who had radiotherapy alone it started 4-6 weeks after radiotherapy. The week-35 safety follow-up was designated visit V12, and the week-47 end of study was designated visit V13. Of the approximately 33 treated patients, approximately 60% were male and 37.5% were female, and a mean age of around 40 years was recorded. Peripheral blood samples were drawn at six visits, namely V03 (baseline), V05, V07, V10, V12 and V13. Prior to enrollment, standard therapy consisting of radiotherapy alone, temozolomide alone, or radiochemotherapy with temozolomide had been administered to patients, with the combination being received by most patients. Longitudinal TCRB deep sequencing was done for 20 to 25 treated patients, wherever samples were available for exploratory analyses.

Overall results and qualifications from the work: PBMC samples for TCRB deep sequencing were selected based on availability. No apparent relationship was observed between pseudoprogression and alterations in the top peripheral T cell clonotypes detected by TCRB sequencing. According to the authors, sample limitations meant that analyses of patient blood samples could not be reproduced. Immune responses induced by the vaccine were seen in 90% to 95% of patients across multiple MHC alleles.

The time point label on this specimen signifies: week 35, safety follow-up. Each vaccine dose was 300 ug of a 20-mer mutant IDH1 peptide in Montanide, given subcutaneously with topical imiquimod. Patients were given eight vaccinations, in weeks 1, 3, 5, 7, 11, 15, 19 and 23, which matched visits V03 through V10. Newly diagnosed WHO grade 3 or 4 IDH1-mutant astrocytomas showing loss of nuclear ATRX were present in the donors. The samples were drawn from NOA16, a multicentre, single-arm, open-label phase I trial in Germany that tested a mutant IDH1 peptide vaccine in humans for the first time. The DNeasy Blood and Tissue Kit was used to extract genomic DNA from EDTA blood for TCRB sequencing. With respect to this clone: Its antigen is not yet known. Nothing much larger sits one base from this clone, and base qualities are not available.

Libraries were made using the immunoSEQ multiplex PCR assay. Rearranged TCR beta chain sequences were amplified with the hsTCRB Kit following the manufacturer's protocol. An Illumina MiSeq was used to sequence the TCRB libraries. The authors' pipeline ran thus. The proprietary platform of the kit vendor was used for demultiplexing, trimming and gene mapping. The clones in this table, taken by TCRdb from immuneACCESS, are in-frame only. Not every clone is retained; where verified, under half of the shortfall comes from an unresolved V gene, and the cause of the rest is unknown. V and J calls and clone size come straight from that table; D and trimming were deduced from the DNA. The sample profile shows tens of thousands of clones; approximately 87% of them were found once. The biggest ten clones account for roughly 1.6% of the sample. V drops 1 base and J drops 8 bases, leaving 14 bases in between. CDR1 and CDR2 were assigned from the germline V gene (reference sequence) as MNHNY and SVGAGI. The CDR3 holds 15 amino acids from the cysteine to the phenylalanine. Only the CDR3 region is kept as DNA, spanning 45 bases read in frame from base 1.

The chain uses TRBV6-6 and TRBJ2-2, with the D segment identity uncertain. The clonotype originates from a middle-aged man with glioma. This specimen consisted of PBMCs, obtained from a glioma patient whose treatment included an IDH1 peptide vaccine. The DNA is as follows: TGTGCCAGCAGTTACTTGTGGGCTGCGGATGGGGAGCTGTTTTTT. It codes for CASSYLWAADGELFF.